This TCR beta chain was obtained from a study of patients and donors after allogeneic stem cell transplantation (dated by TCRdb to about 2020). Library preparation used RT-PCR. The instrument was a NextSeq 550. In-frame beta chains were kept once TCRdb had trimmed the public reads at Q25 with fastp and called clones with MiXCR. Every CDR3 protein is listed once, alongside the most common genes and DNA of its rows. For this sample there are under 200,000 distinct CDR3 sequences; about 30% appear just once. The top ten hold under 3.5% of the sample. In its sample, this clonotype was seen a few times. Its antigen target is currently unknown. Within one base of it there is no much larger clone, and no base qualities were kept. The CDR3, from cysteine to phenylalanine, totals 15 residues. Only CDR3 DNA is held: 45 bases, read in frame from base 1. Taken from the germline V gene, the CDR1 and CDR2 loops are SGHTA and FQGNSA. Deletion took 5 bases off V and 4 bases off J, with a span of 15 bases between the germline ends.

The clonotype originates from a human donor who was either an allogeneic HSCT recipient or a stem cell or donor lymphocyte infusion donor (not recorded which). It is not recorded whose cells these are; they may come from a transplant donor. Sequencing was done on a sample of blood, either unsorted or a sorted T cell fraction (not recorded which). The chain is assembled from TRBV7-2 and TRBJ1-5, with TRBD1 perhaps the D gene, on 6 matching bases. The CDR3 amino acid sequence is: CASSVLGTPNQPQHF. The DNA sequence follows: TGTGCCAGCAGCGTACTCGGGACACCGAATCAGCCCCAGCATTTT. Outside the CDR3, residues come from the reference TRBV7-2 and TRBJ1-5 proteins, so the full variable domain is: GAGVSQSPSNKVTEKGKDVELRCDPISGHTALYWYRQSLGQGLEFLIYFQGNSAPDKSGLPSDRFSAERTGGSVSTLTIQRTQQEDSAVYLCASSVLGTPNQPQHFGDGTRLSIL.